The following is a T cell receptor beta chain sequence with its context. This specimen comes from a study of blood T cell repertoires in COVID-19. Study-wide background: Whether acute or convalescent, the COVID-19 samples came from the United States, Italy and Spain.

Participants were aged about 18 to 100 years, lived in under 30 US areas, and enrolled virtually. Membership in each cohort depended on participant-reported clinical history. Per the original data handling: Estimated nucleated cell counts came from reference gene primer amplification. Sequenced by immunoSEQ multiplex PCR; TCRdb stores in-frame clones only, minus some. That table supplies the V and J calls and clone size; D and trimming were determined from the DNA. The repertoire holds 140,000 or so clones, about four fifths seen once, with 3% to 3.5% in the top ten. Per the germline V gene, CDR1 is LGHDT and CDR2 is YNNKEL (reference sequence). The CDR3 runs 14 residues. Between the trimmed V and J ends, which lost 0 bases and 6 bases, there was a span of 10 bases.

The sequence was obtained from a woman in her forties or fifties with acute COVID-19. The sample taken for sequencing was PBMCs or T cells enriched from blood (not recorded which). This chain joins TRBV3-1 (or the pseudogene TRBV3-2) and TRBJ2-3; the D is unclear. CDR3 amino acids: CASSQDTIQDTQYF. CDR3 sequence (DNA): TGTGCCAGCAGCCAAGATACCATCCAGGATACGCAGTATTTT.